Listed here are 19 T cell receptor beta chains from one sample, sequenced in a study of identical twins. TCRdb used MiXCR to reprocess the 5' RACE reads, holding one entry per CDR3 protein. This sample has 570,000 or so distinct CDR3 sequences, with around 9.6% found just once. The sample was also linked to a second study, of yellow fever vaccine responses in identical twins.

The specimen sequenced was PBMCs. All receptors derive from a woman younger than 35 in good health.

The V and J genes are TRBV10-3 and TRBJ2-3, with D possibly TRBD2 on 6 matching bases. The CDR3 loop spans 15 amino acids. Germline V lookup: CDR1 ENHRY, CDR2 SYGVKD. Trimming removed 7 bases from V and 1 base from J, with 15 bases in between. The CDR3 here is CAITRTSFGTDTQYF. The CDR3 coding sequence is TGTGCCATCACCCGAACTAGCTTTGGCACAGATACGCAGTATTTT.

The J gene is TRBJ2-1, the V gene TRBV27; D possibly uses TRBD1 or TRBD2 (7 bases each). This CDR3 has 14 amino acids. Looked up from germline, CDR1 is MNHEY and CDR2 is SMNVEV (reference sequence). V gave up 8 bases and J gave up 9 bases, with 20 bases separating them. CDR3 residues: CASGGLQGSIEQFF. The CDR3 coding sequence is TGTGCCAGCGGGGGACTACAGGGGAGTATTGAGCAGTTCTTC.

V and J are TRBV27 and TRBJ2-6; D is ambiguous. Between the trimmed V and J ends, which lost 5 bases and 3 bases, there was a span of 8 bases. The CDR3 has 14 residues. Germline lookup yields CDR1 MNHEY and CDR2 SMNVEV (reference sequence). CDR3 residues: CASSPFGGANVLTF. CDR3 DNA sequence: TGTGCCAGCAGTCCATTCGGTGGGGCCAACGTCCTGACTTTC.

The chain couples TRBV6-5 to TRBJ2-5, with a tentative D call TRBD1 (5 bases). This CDR3 is 15 amino acids long. The V end was cut by 2 bases, the J end by 0 bases, with 10 bases between. Germline V gives CDR1 MNHEY, CDR2 SVGAGI. The CDR3 here is CASSYRRVNQETQYF. The DNA for the CDR3 is TGTGCCAGCAGTTACCGCAGGGTGAACCAAGAGACCCAGTACTTC.

This clonotype was seen a few times. The chain recombines TRBV12-3 or TRBV12-4 with TRBJ2-1; 8 nucleotides agree with TRBD1. The ends lost 5 bases at V and 2 bases at J; junction bases unmatched: 8. The CDR3 sequence is 16 residues long. This chain's CDR3 is CASSTTGVTPYNEQFF. The CDR3 DNA reads TGTGCCAGCAGTACGACAGGGGTTACGCCCTACAATGAGCAGTTCTTC.

The CDR3 DNA follows: TGTACCATCTGCTGTGGGACTAGCGGGATAGGGAACTCCTACGAGCAGTACTTC. Residues: CTICCGTSGIGNSYEQYF. The V gene is TRBV22-1, the J gene TRBJ2-7; the table's D call TRBD2 went unverified against the DNA. TRBV22-1 is classified as a pseudogene. CDR3 size: 18 residues.

The V call is TRBV7-2, the J call TRBJ1-4; 10 positions agree with TRBD1. The CDR3 is 15 residues long. V shed 1 base and J 7 bases; nucleotides not matched to a gene: 3. Per the germline V gene, CDR1 is SGHTA and CDR2 is FQGNSA. CDR3: CASSLGQGAFEKLFF. Here the CDR3 DNA reads TGTGCCAGCAGCTTAGGACAGGGGGCATTTGAAAAACTGTTTTTT.

At least ten counts were recorded for this clonotype. The V and J genes are TRBV12-3 or TRBV12-4 and TRBJ2-7; TRBD1 is a possible D gene (5 bases). The CDR3 is 16 residues long. The germline V and J ends were trimmed by 4 bases and 4 bases, with 20 bases remaining between them. CDR3 nucleotide sequence: TGTGCCAGCAGTTACCGACGCGGTGGGGCGGAATACGAGCAGTACTTC. Encoded protein: CASSYRRGGAEYEQYF.

This clonotype was seen more than once but under ten times. V gene TRBV20-1 combines with J gene TRBJ2-5, with 9 bases matching TRBD2. CDR1 is DFQATT, CDR2 SNEGSKA, per germline (reference sequence). J lost 8 bases, V lost 8 bases, and 12 bases had no gene match. CDR3 length: 13 amino acids. CDR3 nucleotides: TGCAGTCTAAAGCTCGGTAGCGGGGGAACCCAGTACTTC. Amino acid sequence: CSLKLGSGGTQYF.

V usage is TRBV18 and J usage is TRBJ2-5, with D maybe TRBD1 (6 bases). V was pared by 3 bases and J by 2 bases, with 10 bases between. Germline lookup yields CDR1 KGHSH and CDR2 LQKENI. The length of the CDR3 is 14 residues. This CDR3 reads CASSPTTGQETQYF. CDR3 bases: TGTGCCAGCTCACCCACGACAGGTCAAGAGACCCAGTACTTC. The entire variable domain, with the rest obtained from reference TRBV18 and TRBJ2-5, is as follows: NAGVMQNPRHLVRRRGQEARLRCSPMKGHSHVYWYRQLPEEGLKFMVYLQKENIIDESGMPKERFSAEFPKEGPSILRIQQVVRGDSAAYFCASSPTTGQETQYFGPGTRLLVL.

CDR3 coding DNA: TGTGCCAGCAGCTCCCTGGGACTAGTGGCAGAGACCCAGTACTTC. Protein product: CASSSLGLVAETQYF. This chain links TRBV5-4 with TRBJ2-5, with 8 positions matching TRBD2. The junction had 8 bases not matched to a gene; V was cut back by 3 bases and J by 4 bases. CDR3 length equals 15 residues. CDR1 is SGHNT, CDR2 YYREEE, per germline (reference sequence).

Ten or more counts support this clonotype. The V call is TRBV5-6, the J call TRBJ2-5, with D maybe TRBD2 (5 bases). Germline loops: CDR1 SGHDT, CDR2 YYEEEE. V was trimmed by 4 bases and J by 4 bases, leaving 17 bases between them. This CDR3 contains 15 residues. CDR3: CASSLRLSSAETQYF. The CDR3 DNA reads as TGTGCCAGCAGCCTACGACTAAGCTCAGCAGAGACCCAGTACTTC.

This clonotype appeared many times. The rearrangement uses TRBV12-3 or TRBV12-4 and TRBJ2-2; D call uncertain. The length of the CDR3 is 14 residues. Trimming left V 7 bases short and J 6 bases short, with 15 bases between. CDR3 protein: CASTMSGIAGELFF. The CDR3 nucleotides are TGTGCCAGCACGATGTCGGGTATCGCCGGGGAGCTGTTTTTT.

This clonotype was picked up many times. V usage is TRBV12-3 or TRBV12-4 and J usage is TRBJ1-6, with D possibly TRBD1 on 6 matching bases. V lost 7 bases to trimming and J lost 10 bases, with 17 bases between them. The CDR3 length is 14 residues. The CDR3 DNA is TGTGCCAGCACCCTTTACGCAGGGGAGTCACCCCTCCACTTT. Encoded protein: CASTLYAGESPLHF.

The table lists this clonotype with a few counts. This chain links TRBV29-1 with TRBJ1-2, with D possibly matching TRBD1 (5 bases). Looked up from germline, CDR1 is SQVTM and CDR2 is ANQGSEA. Trimming stripped 4 bases from V and 4 bases from J, with 10 bases between. There are 12 residues in the CDR3. The CDR3 loop reads CSVGGEGYGYTF. The CDR3 nucleotides read TGCAGCGTTGGAGGGGAAGGCTATGGCTACACCTTC.

There are a few counts of this clonotype. This chain links TRBV6-5 with TRBJ2-5; D possibly corresponds to TRBD1 (6 bases). The ends were cut back, 0 bases at V and 1 base at J, with 12 bases in the middle. The germline gives CDR1 MNHEY, CDR2 SVGAGI. The CDR3 totals 16 residues. The CDR3 bases are TGTGCCAGCAGTTACTCAGGACAGTCCTTCCAAGAGACCCAGTACTTC. Translation: CASSYSGQSFQETQYF.

The chain joins TRBV4-3 to TRBJ2-3, with D perhaps assigned TRBD1 or TRBD2 (5 bases each). CDR1 and CDR2 from the germline V gene are LGHNA and YSLEER. Trimming pared 1 base from V and 9 bases from J, leaving 11 bases between. This CDR3 region has 13 residues. In nucleotides, the CDR3 is TGCGCCAGCAGCCAAGGGGTGTGGGACACGCAGTATTTT. Translated, it gives CASSQGVWDTQYF.

The CDR3 reads CASSFQNAEKLFF. CDR3 DNA sequence: TGTGCCAGCAGTTTCCAAAATGCTGAAAAACTGTTTTTT. The chain links TRBV12-3 or TRBV12-4 to TRBJ1-4; D gene uncertain. V was trimmed by 3 bases and J by 7 bases, leaving 9 bases between them. The CDR3 has 13 amino acids.

This clonotype turned up a few times. V gene TRBV11-2 combines with J gene TRBJ1-5; the match to TRBD1 covers 9 bases. Germline-derived CDR1 and CDR2 are SGHAT and FQNNGV. Germline trimming cut 5 bases from V and 7 bases from J; bases unmatched to any gene: 6. CDR3 length equals 14 residues. CDR3 DNA sequence: TGTGCCAGCAGCCGTACAGGGGGCAGGCAGCCCCAGCATTTT. Encoded protein: CASSRTGGRQPQHF. Looking up the rest from reference TRBV11-2 and TRBJ1-5 gives the full variable domain: EAGVAQSPRYKIIEKRQSVAFWCNPISGHATLYWYQQILGQGPKLLIQFQNNGVVDDSQLPKDRFSAERLKGVDSTLKIQPAKLEDSAVYLCASSRTGGRQPQHFGDGTRLSIL.